Here is one T cell receptor beta chain with its context. The antigen is undetermined. Using its own MiXCR run on the 5' RACE reads, TCRdb lists one record per CDR3 protein. The sample lists under 950,000 distinct CDR3 sequences; under 20% were seen once. The data were obtained in a study of CD8 T cells in ankylosing spondylitis. This CDR3 comprises 12 residues. From germline, CDR1 is KGHDR and CDR2 SFDVKD. V lost 6 bases and J 2 bases, leaving 5 bases between the germline ends. Whole-study findings and limits: A TCR beta motif of 8 or 9 highly homologous variants appeared characteristic of ankylosing spondylitis blood. Significant enrichment of disease-linked clones was reportedly seen in matched ankylosing spondylitis synovial fluid. Within peripheral blood, clones linked to disease were CD8+ and relatively rare.

The rearrangement joins TRBV24-1 to TRBJ2-3; D uncertain. Material: blood, either unsorted or a sorted T cell fraction (not recorded which). This receptor was taken from a male donor with ankylosing spondylitis. DNA of the CDR3: TGTGCCACCAGTAGCACCACAGATACGCAGTATTTT. It translates to CATSSTTDTQYF.